The 31 T cell receptor beta chains below come from one sample, sequenced in a study of blood T cell repertoires in COVID-19. TCRdb's copy holds only in-frame clones and misses some; the assay was immunoSEQ multiplex PCR. The sample lists over 150,000 clones, about 79% occurring once. Specimen: peripheral blood. These receptors were collected from a human donor in a cohort sampled during active COVID-19.

The gene calls are TRBV28 and TRBJ2-2; 8 nucleotides align to TRBD2. Germline CDR1 reads MDHEN; CDR2 reads SYDVKM. CDR3 size: 15 residues. V lost 2 bases, J lost 4 bases, and 3 bases stayed unmatched. CDR3 in amino acids: CASSLVAGGTGELFF. The CDR3, as DNA: TGTGCCAGCAGTTTAGTGGCGGGAGGCACCGGGGAGCTGTTTTTT.

The chain couples TRBV11-2 to TRBJ1-3, with D unclear. The germline V gene has CDR1 SGHAT and CDR2 FQNNGV. Deletions cut 8 bases from V and 4 bases from J, with 12 bases between. This CDR3 is 13 amino acids long. The CDR3 spells CASGLLGGNTIYF. As DNA, the CDR3 is TGTGCCAGCGGACTATTGGGAGGAAACACCATATATTTT.

CDR3 in amino acids: CASSLFGTSGTTDTQYF. In DNA form, the CDR3 reads TGTGCCAGCAGTTTATTTGGGACTAGCGGGACTACAGATACGCAGTATTTT. The chain employs TRBV28 and TRBJ2-3, with 13 bases matching TRBD2. Trimming took 1 base from V and 3 from J; bases not matched to a gene: 4. Germline CDR1 and CDR2: MDHEN and SYDVKM. This CDR3 region has 17 residues.

The genes are TRBV10-2 and TRBJ1-2, with 10 bases aligning to TRBD1. The CDR3 is 16 residues long. The germline V gene has CDR1 WSHSY and CDR2 SAAADI. The ends lost 1 base at V and 6 bases at J; junction bases unmatched: 8. The CDR3 is CASSEWGTGEDDGYTF. DNA of the CDR3: TGCGCCAGCAGTGAGTGGGGGACAGGGGAGGATGATGGCTACACCTTC.

This clone was found once. This chain connects TRBV6-5 to TRBJ2-5, with D perhaps TRBD2 (5 bases). Trimming took off 2 bases at V and 5 bases at J, with 9 bases between the two ends. The germline CDR1 and CDR2 sequences are MNHEY and SVGAGI. This CDR3 contains 13 residues. CDR3 DNA: TGTGCCAGCAGTTACGAGGGCAGCGAGACCCAGTACTTC. Encoded protein: CASSYEGSETQYF.

This clone was observed a handful of times. The chain has TRBV4-2 and TRBJ2-7; 12 bases match TRBD2. The CDR3 is made up of 16 amino acids. V was pared by 3 bases and J by 4 bases, with 7 bases of the junction left unmatched. In germline, CDR1 is LGHNA, CDR2 YNFKEQ. The CDR3 DNA is TGTGCCAGCAGCCAGGGGACTAGCGGGTTCCTTTACGAGCAGTACTTC. It yields the protein CASSQGTSGFLYEQYF.

The rearrangement links TRBV29-1 to TRBJ2-6; 7 nucleotides agree with TRBD1. The junction had 5 bases not matched to a gene; V was cut back by 7 bases and J by 2 bases. This CDR3 spans 14 amino acids. Germline CDR1 is SQVTM and CDR2 is ANQGSEA. CDR3 nucleotide sequence: TGCAGCGCCAGACAGGGACCTGGGGCCAACGTCCTGACTTTC. It codes for CSARQGPGANVLTF.

The J gene is TRBJ2-7, the V gene TRBV2; TRBD1 might be the D (6 bases). Germline V gene data show CDR1 as SNHLY and CDR2 as FYNNEI. Trimming left V 6 bases short and J 1 base short, with 13 bases between. The CDR3 is made up of 14 amino acids. The CDR3 DNA reads as TGTGCCAGCAGGGCCGGGACACCTTCCTACGAGCAGTACTTC. This codes for CASRAGTPSYEQYF.

This clone was seen more than once but under ten times. The rearrangement links TRBV15 to TRBJ1-5; unclear D gene. V was cut by 0 bases and J by 4 bases, with 13 bases left in between. Germline assignment: CDR1 LNHNV and CDR2 YYDKDF (reference sequence). The CDR3 is 16 residues long. Here the CDR3 reads CATSRDPTAGNQPQHF. The CDR3 DNA reads TGTGCCACCAGCAGAGACCCCACGGCGGGGAATCAGCCCCAGCATTTT.

This chain links TRBV7-9 with TRBJ2-3; 10 nucleotides agree with TRBD1. The V and J ends lost 3 bases and 5 bases, in that order; junction bases with no gene match: 8. CDR3 length: 16 amino acids. The germline CDR1 and CDR2 sequences are SEHNR and FQNEAQ (reference sequence). As DNA, the CDR3 is TGTGCCAGCAGCTTGGGCGGGACAGGGGAAATAGATACGCAGTATTTT. This sequence encodes CASSLGGTGEIDTQYF.

This sequence joins TRBV28 and TRBJ2-7, with 8 positions matching TRBD2. V lost 7 bases to trimming and J lost 3 bases; unmatched junction nucleotides: 11. Germline V CDR1 and CDR2: MDHEN, SYDVKM. This CDR3 region has 15 residues. The CDR3 DNA sequence: TGTGCCAGCACTCATCCTGGGGCGGGAGGCTACGAGCAGTACTTC. Translating it yields CASTHPGAGGYEQYF.

The rearrangement joins TRBV27 to TRBJ2-7; D might be TRBD1 (7 bases). The V gene's germline CDR1 is MNHEY and CDR2 SMNVEV (reference sequence). Trimming stripped 6 bases from V and 2 bases from J, with 14 bases between. This CDR3 is 14 amino acids long. The CDR3 region is CASRIRGTAYEQYF. The CDR3 DNA reads as TGTGCCAGCAGAATCCGCGGGACAGCCTACGAGCAGTACTTC.

The chain uses TRBV2 and TRBJ1-5; tentatively, D is TRBD1 (6 bases). This CDR3 spans 14 amino acids. Germline V CDR1 and CDR2: SNHLY, FYNNEI. The V end was cut by 8 bases, the J end by 7 bases, with 18 bases between. DNA of the CDR3: TGTGCCAGCTACTCAGGGGAGGGAGACCAGCCCCAGCATTTT. Translating it yields CASYSGEGDQPQHF.

The V gene is TRBV3-1 (or the pseudogene TRBV3-2), the J gene TRBJ2-7; maybe TRBD2 (5 bases). V shed 0 bases and J shed 0 bases, with 15 bases lying between them. This CDR3 is built from 17 residues. Germline V gene lookup returns CDR1 LGHDT and CDR2 YNNKEL (reference sequence). Here the CDR3 DNA reads TGTGCCAGCAGCCAAGATCGGCACCGAGCGGACTCCTACGAGCAGTACTTC. Its translation: CASSQDRHRADSYEQYF.

The rearrangement joins TRBV5-1 to TRBJ2-7; 7 positions agree with TRBD1. This CDR3 has 15 residues. The junction had 5 bases not matched to a gene; V was cut back by 0 bases and J by 2 bases. CDR1 SGHRS and CDR2 YFSETQ come from the germline V gene. The DNA for the CDR3 is TGCGCCAGCAGCTTGGCCTTGGGACAGCCCTACGAGCAGTACTTC. Translated: CASSLALGQPYEQYF.

This clone was seen just once. The V and J genes are TRBV28 and TRBJ1-5, with a possible D match to TRBD1 (5 bases). The V gene's germline CDR1 is MDHEN and CDR2 SYDVKM. CDR3 length: 13 amino acids. V was clipped by 8 bases and J by 8 bases, with 16 bases between them. The CDR3: CASGTPGKKPQHF. CDR3 in DNA: TGTGCCAGCGGTACCCCAGGGAAGAAGCCCCAGCATTTT. The entire variable domain, with the rest obtained from reference TRBV28 and TRBJ1-5, is as follows: DVKVTQSSRYLVKRTGEKVFLECVQDMDHENMFWYRQDPGLGLRLIYFSYDVKMKEKGDIPEGYSVSREKKERFSLILESASTNQTSMYLCASGTPGKKPQHFGDGTRLSIL.

This clone was counted a few times. The chain combines TRBV7-9 with TRBJ2-7; TRBD2 is a possible D gene (7 bases). CDR1 and CDR2 from the germline V gene are SEHNR and FQNEAQ (reference sequence). The V gene lost 5 bases and the J gene lost 4 bases, with 18 bases spanning the gap. This CDR3 comprises 15 residues. The CDR3 nucleotides read TGTGCCAGCAGCCCCCAAGGGGGAGGGGGTTACGAGCAGTACTTC. It yields the protein CASSPQGGGGYEQYF.

The J gene is TRBJ1-6, the V gene TRBV28; TRBD1 aligns across 9 bases. The germline V gene has CDR1 MDHEN and CDR2 SYDVKM. V gave up 5 bases and J gave up 10 bases; unmatched junction bases: 9. The CDR3 length is 15 residues. CDR3 region: CASSPVGQGKSPLHF. CDR3 sequence (DNA): TGTGCCAGCAGTCCTGTGGGACAGGGCAAGTCACCCCTCCACTTT.

As DNA, the CDR3 is TGCAGCGTTGGAGTCGGACAGGGGGCTTCAGATACGCAGTATTTT. The encoded protein is CSVGVGQGASDTQYF. The rearrangement joins TRBV29-1 to TRBJ2-3; TRBD1 agrees at 11 bases. This CDR3 is built from 15 residues. Germline CDR1 reads SQVTM; CDR2 reads ANQGSEA. Trimming cost V 4 bases and J 4 bases; bases outside gene matches: 7.

The chain has TRBV6-2 or TRBV6-3 and TRBJ2-5; TRBD1 is a possible D gene (6 bases). This CDR3 has 16 residues. Per the germline V gene, CDR1 is MNHEY and CDR2 is SVGEGT. V lost 0 bases, J lost 3 bases, and 14 bases lay in between. CDR3 region: CASSYSRGQLKETQYF. The CDR3 DNA is TGTGCCAGCAGTTACTCGAGAGGACAGCTAAAAGAGACCCAGTACTTC.

The chain has TRBV19 and TRBJ1-3, with D unresolved. Germline assignment: CDR1 LNHDA and CDR2 SQIVND (reference sequence). The CDR3 sequence is 13 residues long. Trimming stripped 5 bases from V and 1 base from J, with 6 bases between. The CDR3 bases are TGTGCCAGTAGTCGAGGGTCTGGAAACACCATATATTTT. Translation: CASSRGSGNTIYF.

The chain couples TRBV28 to TRBJ1-3; D may be TRBD1 (6 bases). Germline-derived CDR1 and CDR2 are MDHEN and SYDVKM. The V and J ends lost 3 bases and 0 bases respectively, with 12 bases between them. This CDR3 has 16 amino acids. CDR3 in DNA: TGTGCCAGCAGTTTGTCCACAGGGAACTCTGGAAACACCATATATTTT. Amino acids: CASSLSTGNSGNTIYF.

In its sample, this clone was seen once. The CDR3 sequence is CATTARPTWGANVLTF. The CDR3 DNA reads as TGTGCCACCACAGCCAGGCCTACGTGGGGGGCCAACGTCCTGACTTTC. The chain has TRBV19 and TRBJ2-6; unclear D gene. Trimming removed 10 bases at V and 4 bases at J, with 20 bases between. In germline, CDR1 is LNHDA, CDR2 SQIVND (reference sequence). This CDR3 spans 16 amino acids.

The chain uses TRBV7-2 and TRBJ2-2, with D possibly TRBD1 on 6 matching bases. Deletions cut 7 bases from V and 4 bases from J, with 16 bases between. The germline V gene has CDR1 SGHTA and CDR2 FQGNSA. The CDR3 has 15 amino acids. In DNA form, the CDR3 reads TGTGCCAGCACCGAACAGGGTAGAAGCACCGGGGAGCTGTTTTTT. Protein: CASTEQGRSTGELFF.

This chain links TRBV4-2 with TRBJ2-6; 10 positions match TRBD2. This CDR3 is 19 amino acids long. Germline CDR1 is LGHNA and CDR2 is YNFKEQ. V gave up 0 bases and J gave up 1 base; unmatched junction bases: 6. CDR3 residues: CASSQDASGSFSGANVLTF. The CDR3 region has the DNA TGTGCCAGCAGCCAAGACGCTAGCGGGAGTTTTTCTGGGGCCAACGTCCTGACTTTC.

This clone was found once. The chain joins TRBV3-1 (or the pseudogene TRBV3-2) to TRBJ2-7; D gene ambiguous. This CDR3 spans 12 amino acids. V was pared by 1 base and J by 5 bases, with 6 bases between. Germline CDR1 LGHDT, CDR2 YNNKEL (reference sequence). As DNA, the CDR3 is TGTGCCAGCAGCCAAGTTCAAAACGAGCAGTACTTC. It translates to CASSQVQNEQYF.

This chain links TRBV7-2 with TRBJ2-5; possible D gene TRBD2, 6 bases. Trimming pared 6 bases from V and 4 bases from J, leaving 15 bases between. Germline-derived CDR1 and CDR2 are SGHTA and FQGNSA. This CDR3 spans 14 amino acids. The DNA for the CDR3 is TGTGCCAGCAGGCGGGACCCTTCGGGAGAGACCCAGTACTTC. Translated, it gives CASRRDPSGETQYF. The full variable domain, rest sourced from reference TRBV7-2 and TRBJ2-5, is GAGVSQSPSNKVTEKGKDVELRCDPISGHTALYWYRQSLGQGLEFLIYFQGNSAPDKSGLPSDRFSAERTGGSVSTLTIQRTQQEDSAVYLCASRRDPSGETQYFGPGTRLLVL.

This sequence joins TRBV28 and TRBJ1-4; a possible D gene is TRBD1 (5 bases). Germline CDR1 reads MDHEN; CDR2 reads SYDVKM. The CDR3 totals 15 residues. V lost 1 base and J 0 bases, leaving 6 bases between the germline ends. The CDR3 region is CASSLSGATNEKLFF. The CDR3 DNA follows: TGTGCCAGCAGTTTATCGGGGGCAACTAATGAAAAACTGTTTTTT.

This clone occurred many times. This chain connects TRBV4-2 to TRBJ2-7; no firm D call. Trimming shortened V by 0 bases and J by 0 bases, and 9 bases separated the two germline ends. Germline V lookup: CDR1 LGHNA, CDR2 YNFKEQ. The CDR3 spans 15 residues. The chain's CDR3 is CASSQDPASSYEQYF. The CDR3 nucleotides are TGTGCCAGCAGCCAAGATCCAGCGAGCTCCTACGAGCAGTACTTC.

The genes are TRBV5-1 and TRBJ1-1, with D maybe TRBD1 (6 bases). The CDR3 runs to 14 residues. In germline, CDR1 is SGHRS, CDR2 YFSETQ. V lost 1 base, J lost 1 base, and 8 bases lay in between. Here the CDR3 reads CASSLWGPNTEAFF. CDR3 sequence (DNA): TGCGCCAGCAGCTTGTGGGGGCCGAACACTGAAGCTTTCTTT.

CDR3 residues: CASSFDGEMNTEAFF. As DNA, the CDR3 is TGTGCCAGCAGTTTCGACGGGGAGATGAACACTGAAGCTTTCTTT. V and J are TRBV28 and TRBJ1-1; D gene unclear. The CDR3 totals 15 residues. V lost 3 bases to trimming and J lost 0 bases, with 11 bases between them. CDR1 MDHEN and CDR2 SYDVKM come from the germline V gene.